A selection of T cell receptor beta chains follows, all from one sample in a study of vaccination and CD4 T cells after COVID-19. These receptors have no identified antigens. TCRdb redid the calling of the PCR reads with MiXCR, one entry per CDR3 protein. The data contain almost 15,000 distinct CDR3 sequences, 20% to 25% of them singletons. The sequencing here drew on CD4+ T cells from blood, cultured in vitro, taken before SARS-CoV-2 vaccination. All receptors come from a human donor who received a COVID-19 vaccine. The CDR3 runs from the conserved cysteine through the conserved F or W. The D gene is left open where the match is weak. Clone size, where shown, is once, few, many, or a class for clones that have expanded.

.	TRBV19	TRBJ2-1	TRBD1	CASSSGQGTYNEQFF	TGTGCCAGTAGTAGCGGACAGGGAACCTACAATGAGCAGTTCTTC
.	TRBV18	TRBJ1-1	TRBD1	CASSPRTGVNTEAFF	TGTGCCAGCTCACCCCGGACAGGAGTGAACACTGAAGCTTTCTTT
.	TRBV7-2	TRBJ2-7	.	CASSLVGYEQYF	TGTGCCAGCAGCTTAGTTGGGTACGAGCAGTACTTC
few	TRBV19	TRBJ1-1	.	CASSPQAGRTEAFF	TGTGCCAGTAGTCCCCAGGCGGGCCGAACTGAAGCTTTCTTT
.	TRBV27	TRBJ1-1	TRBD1	CASSLVMGQGTNTQAFF	TGTGCCAGCAGTCTCGTGATGGGACAGGGTACGAACACTCAAGCTTTCTTT
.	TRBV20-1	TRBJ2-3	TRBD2	CSALTSGGSTDTQYF	TGCAGTGCGCTAACTAGCGGGGGATCCACAGATACGCAGTATTTT
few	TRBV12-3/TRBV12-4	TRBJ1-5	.	CASSSLGLTRNQPQHF	TGTGCCAGCAGTTCTCTTGGACTCACTAGGAATCAGCCCCAGCATTTT
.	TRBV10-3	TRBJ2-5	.	CAISERGAWETQYF	TGTGCCATCAGTGAACGAGGGGCCTGGGAGACCCAGTACTTC
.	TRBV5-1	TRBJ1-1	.	CASSSAAGHTEAFF	TGCGCCAGCAGCTCGGCGGCAGGGCACACTGAAGCTTTCTTT
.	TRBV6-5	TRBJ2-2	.	CASSYSILAGELFF	TGTGCCAGCAGTTACTCGATTCTCGCCGGGGAGCTGTTTTTT
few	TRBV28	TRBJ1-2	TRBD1	CASSFRDRGGYTF	TGTGCCAGCAGTTTTCGGGACAGGGGTGGCTACACCTTC
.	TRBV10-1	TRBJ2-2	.	CTSSENPDTGELFF	TGCACCAGCAGTGAAAACCCCGACACCGGGGAGCTGTTTTTT
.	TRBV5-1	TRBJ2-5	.	CASSSLYQETQYF	TGCGCCAGCAGCTCCTTGTACCAAGAGACCCAGTACTTC
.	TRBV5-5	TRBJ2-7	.	CASSLVAGDSYEQYF	TGTGCCAGCAGCTTGGTGGCAGGAGATTCCTACGAGCAGTACTTC
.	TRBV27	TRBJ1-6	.	CASSFYSSAGPGFYNSPLHF	TGTGCCAGCAGTTTTTATTCTTCGGCAGGGCCTGGTTTCTATAATTCACCCCTCCACTTT
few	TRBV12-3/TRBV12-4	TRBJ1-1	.	CASSPHTGNTEAFF	TGTGCCAGCAGCCCCCATACAGGGAACACTGAAGCTTTCTTT
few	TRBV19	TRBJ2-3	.	CASSTGDGSTDTQYF	TGTGCCAGTAGTACAGGGGACGGGAGCACAGATACGCAGTATTTT
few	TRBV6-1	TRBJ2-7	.	CASSTEGGTSYEQYF	TGTGCCAGCAGTACCGAGGGGGGGACCTCCTACGAGCAGTACTTC
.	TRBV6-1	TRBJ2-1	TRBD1	CASSTGQGAYNEQFF	TGTGCCAGCAGCACGGGACAGGGGGCTTACAATGAGCAGTTCTTC
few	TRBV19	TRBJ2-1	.	CASSMVLPAYNEQFF	TGTGCCAGTAGTATGGTTCTCCCAGCCTACAATGAGCAGTTCTTC
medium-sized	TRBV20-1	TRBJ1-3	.	CSAETGSGNTIYF	TGCAGTGCTGAGACGGGTTCTGGAAACACCATATATTTT
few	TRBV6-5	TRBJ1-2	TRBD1	CASSYGTANYGYTF	TGTGCCAGCAGTTACGGGACAGCTAACTATGGCTACACCTTC
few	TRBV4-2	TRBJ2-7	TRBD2	CASSQRLRGVTYEQYF	TGTGCCAGCAGCCAGCGGTTGCGGGGGGTTACGTACGAGCAGTACTTC
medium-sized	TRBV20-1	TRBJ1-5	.	CSAISGANQPQHF	TGCAGTGCTATATCGGGAGCCAATCAGCCCCAGCATTTT
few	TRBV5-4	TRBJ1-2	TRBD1	CASSFRNRGNYGYTF	TGTGCCAGCAGCTTTAGGAACAGGGGTAACTATGGCTACACCTTC
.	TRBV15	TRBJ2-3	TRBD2	CATGRGGWVDTQYF	TGTGCCACCGGACGCGGGGGGTGGGTTGATACGCAGTATTTT
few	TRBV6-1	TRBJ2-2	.	CASTKGVGELFF	TGTGCCAGCACCAAAGGGGTAGGGGAGCTGTTTTTT
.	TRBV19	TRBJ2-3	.	CASSIAGQGGTDTQYF	TGTGCCAGTAGTATAGCGGGGCAGGGCGGCACAGATACGCAGTATTTT
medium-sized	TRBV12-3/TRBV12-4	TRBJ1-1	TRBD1	CASSRGGLNTEAFF	TGTGCCAGCTCCCGAGGGGGCTTGAACACTGAAGCTTTCTTT
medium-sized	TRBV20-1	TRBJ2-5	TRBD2	CSASGGSGAQQETQYF	TGCAGTGCTAGTGGGGGTAGCGGGGCGCAACAAGAGACCCAGTACTTC
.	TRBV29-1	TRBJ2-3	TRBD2	CSVEDPRTSGGQPSDTQYF	TGCAGCGTTGAAGATCCCCGGACTAGCGGGGGCCAACCGTCAGATACGCAGTATTTT
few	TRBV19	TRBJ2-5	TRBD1	CASSSGTGGRETQYF	TGTGCCAGTAGTTCCGGGACAGGGGGCAGAGAGACCCAGTACTTC
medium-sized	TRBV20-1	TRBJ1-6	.	CSARAGNRAGSPLHF	TGCAGTGCTAGAGCTGGGAACAGGGCAGGTTCACCCCTCCACTTT
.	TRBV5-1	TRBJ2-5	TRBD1	CASSSGQGAAETQYF	TGCGCCAGCAGCTCGGGACAGGGGGCCGCAGAGACCCAGTACTTC
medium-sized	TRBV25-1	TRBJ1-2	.	CATRSGGLGYTF	TGTGCCACTCGGTCTGGGGGGCTTGGCTACACCTTC
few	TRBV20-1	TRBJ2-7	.	CSAKAGISYEQYF	TGCAGTGCAAAGGCAGGTATATCCTACGAGCAGTACTTC
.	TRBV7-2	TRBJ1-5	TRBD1	CASSQGGGVQPQHF	TGTGCCAGCAGCCAAGGAGGGGGCGTTCAGCCCCAGCATTTT
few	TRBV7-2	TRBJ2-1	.	CASSLRARSGDSYNEQFF	TGTGCCAGCAGCTTAAGGGCTCGCTCGGGGGATTCCTACAATGAGCAGTTCTTC
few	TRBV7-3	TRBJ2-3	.	CASSSSTSYTQYF	TGTGCCAGCAGCTCCTCTACTAGCTATACGCAGTATTTT
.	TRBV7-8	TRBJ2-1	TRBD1	CASSSTDRGNEQFF	TGTGCCAGCAGCTCCACTGACAGGGGAAATGAGCAGTTCTTC
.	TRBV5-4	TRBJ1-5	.	CASSLDRGLNQPQHF	TGTGCCAGCAGCTTGGATAGGGGTCTCAATCAGCCCCAGCATTTT
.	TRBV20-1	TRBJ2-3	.	CSARDTGLGTDTQYF	TGCAGTGCTAGAGATACAGGGTTGGGCACAGATACGCAGTATTTT
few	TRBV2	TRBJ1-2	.	CASTDRAYGYTF	TGTGCCAGCACGGACAGAGCCTATGGCTACACCTTC